These 22 T cell receptor beta chains originate from one sample sequenced in a study of beta chain features in type 1 diabetes. Study results and limitations: Type 1 diabetes patients had TCRB CDR3s that were shorter (moderately but significantly so) in all four CD4+ subsets.

For these TCRs, the target antigens are not known. All of the isolated RNA was reverse transcribed, so expressed TCRB transcripts were sequenced. Assay used: immunoSEQ multiplex PCR; TCRdb lists only in-frame clones, some missing. The sample contains 300,000 to 400,000 clones, over 8.5% of which appear only once. Specimen: central memory CD4+ T cells from blood. The receptors come from a man younger than 45 with type 1 diabetes.

A few counts support this clone. V and J are TRBV7-8 and TRBJ2-7; 10 positions agree with TRBD1. Losses at the gene ends were 1 base for V and 5 bases for J; bases not matched to a gene: 8. CDR1 is SGHVS and CDR2 is FQNEAQ in the germline V gene. The CDR3 length is 16 residues. Written as DNA, the CDR3 is TGTGCCAGCAGCTTAGGCTCAAGGACAGGGGGGGACGAGCAGTACTTC. Translation gives CASSLGSRTGGDEQYF.

There are many counts of this clone. The V call is TRBV7-8, the J call TRBJ1-1, with no clear D. Germline CDR1 SGHVS, CDR2 FQNEAQ. Trimming took off 1 base at V and 4 bases at J, with 10 bases between the two ends. This CDR3 contains 14 residues. For the CDR3, the DNA is TGTGCCAGCAGCTTAGACGGGGTGGGCACTGAAGCTTTCTTT. It yields the protein CASSLDGVGTEAFF.

This clone was seen more than once but under ten times. The chain carries TRBV11-3 and TRBJ2-1; 7 bases line up with TRBD2. The V gene's germline CDR1 is SGHNT and CDR2 YENEEA. The CDR3 loop spans 14 amino acids. After removal of 8 bases from V and 8 bases from J, the junction contained 12 bases not matched to a gene. CDR3 sequence reads: CASGVGGSRDEQFF. The CDR3 DNA follows: TGTGCCAGCGGTGTGGGCGGGAGTAGAGATGAGCAGTTCTTC.

The chain is built from TRBV5-6 and TRBJ1-1, with D maybe TRBD1 (5 bases). Germline V CDR1 and CDR2: SGHDT, YYEEEE. The CDR3 extends over 14 amino acids. Trimming cost V 3 bases and J 3 bases, with 12 bases left between them. CDR3 residues: CASSSQGEDTEAFF. The DNA for the CDR3 is TGTGCCAGCAGCTCCCAGGGAGAGGACACTGAAGCTTTCTTT.

This clone was detected a few times. The junction departs from germline at one end; a sequencing error may be responsible. The chain links TRBV5-1 to TRBJ2-1; TRBD2 aligns across 9 bases. CDR1 SGHRS and CDR2 YFSETQ come from the germline V gene. CDR3 length: 16 residues. The CDR3 DNA is TGCGCCTGCAGCTTGGCGGGAGGGAGGGCCTACAATGAGCAGTTCTTC. Translation gives CACSLAGGRAYNEQFF.

This clone was seen repeatedly, ten times or more. V and J are TRBV18 and TRBJ1-2, with D maybe TRBD1 (5 bases). This CDR3 has 14 amino acids. The V and J ends lost 3 bases and 4 bases respectively, with 12 bases between them. CDR1 KGHSH and CDR2 LQKENI come from the germline V gene. The CDR3 is CASSPGADSYGYTF. CDR3 DNA: TGTGCCAGCTCACCCGGGGCAGATTCCTATGGCTACACCTTC. Variable domain in full (rest from reference TRBV18 and TRBJ1-2): NAGVMQNPRHLVRRRGQEARLRCSPMKGHSHVYWYRQLPEEGLKFMVYLQKENIIDESGMPKERFSAEFPKEGPSILRIQQVVRGDSAAYFCASSPGADSYGYTFGSGTRLTVV.

This clone was recorded a few times. The genes are TRBV27 and TRBJ2-3; perhaps TRBD1 as D (6 bases). Germline V gene data show CDR1 as MNHEY and CDR2 as SMNVEV (reference sequence). There are 15 residues in the CDR3. V lost 5 bases, J lost 0 bases, and 12 bases lay in between. CDR3 sequence: CASSPRTESTDTQYF. The CDR3 DNA is TGTGCCAGCAGTCCTCGGACAGAAAGCACAGATACGCAGTATTTT.

This clone appeared a few times. Written as DNA, the CDR3 is TGCGCCAGCAGCCCACCTGGGAGGGGCTATGGCTACACCTTC. Translation: CASSPPGRGYGYTF. The genes are TRBV4-3 and TRBJ1-2; maybe TRBD1 (5 bases). Germline V gives CDR1 LGHNA, CDR2 YSLEER. This CDR3 is built from 14 residues. V was shortened by 4 bases and J by 4 bases, with 13 bases between the two germline ends.

The chain couples TRBV30 to TRBJ2-1; D is possibly TRBD2 (6 bases). The CDR3 has 12 residues. In germline, CDR1 is GTSNPN, CDR2 SVGIG (reference sequence). The ends were cut back, 8 bases at V and 10 bases at J, with 18 bases in the middle. DNA of the CDR3: TGTGCCAGTAGTAGGGCCCGGGAGGAGCAGTTCTTC. Translating gives CASSRAREEQFF.

The chain recombines TRBV29-1 with TRBJ2-1; 9 bases agree with TRBD1. Germline CDR1 SQVTM, CDR2 ANQGSEA. The CDR3 contains 13 residues. V lost 5 bases to trimming and J lost 9 bases; unmatched junction nucleotides: 8. The CDR3 loop is CSVSATGGSEQFF. The CDR3, as DNA: TGCAGCGTTTCCGCGACAGGGGGTAGTGAGCAGTTCTTC.

There are many counts of this clone. J is TRBJ1-2 and V is TRBV27; D might be TRBD1 (5 bases). Germline CDR1 reads MNHEY; CDR2 reads SMNVEV (reference sequence). This CDR3 comprises 14 residues. V gave up 4 bases and J gave up 4 bases, with 13 bases separating them. Here the CDR3 reads CASSSGQHTYGYTF. CDR3 nucleotides: TGTGCCAGCAGTTCGGGGCAGCACACCTATGGCTACACCTTC.

The chain joins TRBV6-1 to TRBJ2-7, with D perhaps matching TRBD2 (5 bases). Trimming took 5 bases from V and 5 from J, leaving 16 bases between them. Germline values: CDR1 MNHNS, CDR2 SASEGT. The length of the CDR3 is 14 residues. The CDR3 region is CASSPNWAGNEQYF. The CDR3 DNA sequence: TGTGCCAGCAGTCCCAACTGGGCCGGGAACGAGCAGTACTTC.

This clone was counted a few times. The gene calls are TRBV18 and TRBJ2-5, with 12 bases that match TRBD1. Germline V gene data show CDR1 as KGHSH and CDR2 as LQKENI. This CDR3 contains 15 residues. V dropped 6 bases and J dropped 4; count of bases not matched to a gene: 6. In DNA, the CDR3 is TGTGCCAGCTCCGGGACAGGGGGCGAGGGAGAGACCCAGTACTTC. It translates to CASSGTGGEGETQYF.

J is TRBJ2-2 and V is TRBV6-5; D possibly uses TRBD1 or TRBD2 (6 bases each). The V end was cut by 6 bases, the J end by 1 base, with 12 bases between. CDR1 and CDR2 from the germline V gene are MNHEY and SVGAGI. The CDR3 has 15 residues. The CDR3 is CASSLRGGNTGELFF. Written as DNA, the CDR3 is TGTGCCAGCAGCCTCAGGGGAGGGAACACCGGGGAGCTGTTTTTT.

The chain links TRBV7-2 to TRBJ1-1; a possible D gene is TRBD1 (5 bases). V was cut by 6 bases and J by 0 bases, with 8 bases left in between. CDR3 length: 13 residues. In germline, CDR1 is SGHTA, CDR2 FQGNSA. CDR3 sequence: CASSSGVNTEAFF. Written as DNA, the CDR3 is TGTGCCAGCAGTTCGGGGGTGAACACTGAAGCTTTCTTT.

This clone has just a few counts. This chain uses TRBV11-3 with TRBJ2-5; the D is unclear. The germline gives CDR1 SGHNT, CDR2 YENEEA. V dropped 0 bases and J dropped 0 bases, with 5 bases sitting between them. The CDR3 extends over 14 amino acids. CDR3: CASSLDMYQETQYF. CDR3 nucleotide sequence: TGTGCCAGCAGCTTAGATATGTACCAAGAGACCCAGTACTTC.

The CDR3 DNA sequence: TGTGCCAGCAGTTCCTTATCAGGGTTGCGGGAGCAGTACTTC. This gives the protein CASSSLSGLREQYF. This chain links TRBV6-4 with TRBJ2-7; D perhaps matches TRBD1 (5 bases). Between the trimmed V and J ends, which lost 5 bases and 7 bases, there was a span of 18 bases. Germline V gene data show CDR1 as MRHNA and CDR2 as SNTAGT. The CDR3 has 14 amino acids.

The rearrangement uses TRBV10-3 and TRBJ1-1, with 7 bases matching TRBD1. Germline V gene lookup returns CDR1 ENHRY and CDR2 SYGVKD. The CDR3 runs to 14 residues. The V gene end was trimmed by 6 bases and the J gene end by 1 base; junction bases not matched to a gene: 5. Written as DNA, the CDR3 is TGTGCCATCAGGGTGACAGGGACGAACACTGAAGCTTTCTTT. Protein product: CAIRVTGTNTEAFF.

This chain joins TRBV7-2 and TRBJ2-4; TRBD1 matches 9 bases. Germline V CDR1 and CDR2: SGHTA, FQGNSA. The CDR3 consists of 14 residues. J gave up 6 bases and V 5 bases, and 5 bases lay outside the gene matches. In DNA form, the CDR3 reads TGTGCCAGCAGCCGAGGGGGACAGGGAAACATTCAGTACTTC. Its protein product is CASSRGGQGNIQYF.

This sequence joins TRBV21-1 and TRBJ1-5. TRBV21-1 is a listed pseudogene. There are 16 residues in the CDR3. DNA of the CDR3: TGTGCCAGCAGCATGTGGATCCCTGCGGGAGATCAGCCCCAGCATTTT. This translates into CASSMWIPAGDQPQHF.

The table lists this clone with a few counts. The J gene is TRBJ2-7, the V gene TRBV5-6; maybe TRBD1 (6 bases). This CDR3 has 13 residues. In germline, CDR1 is SGHDT, CDR2 YYEEEE. V was trimmed by 2 bases and J by 5 bases, leaving 11 bases between them. CDR3 region: CASSLRQAHEQYF. The CDR3 DNA is TGTGCCAGCAGCTTAAGACAGGCCCACGAGCAGTACTTC.

The chain recombines TRBV4-3 with TRBJ1-1; TRBD1 agrees at 7 bases. V lost 5 bases, J lost 11 bases, and 11 bases stayed unmatched. Germline-derived CDR1 and CDR2 are LGHNA and YSLEER. There are 13 residues in the CDR3. CDR3 region: CASSFDREGDAFF. DNA for the CDR3: TGCGCCAGCAGCTTTGACAGGGAAGGCGATGCTTTCTTT.